These 3 T cell receptor beta chains were sequenced from one sample in a study of OX40 agonist ivuxolimab in advanced cancers. The method was immunoSEQ multiplex PCR; TCRdb's version includes in-frame clones alone and lacks a portion of them. This table has about 33,000 clones, about 80% appearing once. The source material was CD4+ or CD8+ T cells sorted from blood, sampled in a trial of the OX40 agonist ivuxolimab. The receptors were sampled from an adult with an advanced solid tumor such as melanoma, head and neck, liver or kidney cancer.

The J gene is TRBJ2-7, the V gene TRBV7-9; D call uncertain. Trimming pared 5 bases from V and 2 bases from J, leaving 10 bases between. CDR3 length: 13 amino acids. CDR1 SEHNR and CDR2 FQNEAQ come from the germline V gene (reference sequence). CDR3 in DNA: TGTGCCAGCAGCCGCAACAGCCCCTACGAGCAGTACTTC. Protein product: CASSRNSPYEQYF.

The DNA for the CDR3 is TGCGCCAGCAGCCAAGATCTTGTGTCAGGGGGTCAGCCCCAGCATTTT. Amino acids: CASSQDLVSGGQPQHF. The rearrangement joins TRBV4-1 to TRBJ1-5; 7 bases align to TRBD1. V lost 0 bases to trimming and J lost 6 bases; unmatched junction nucleotides: 8. The germline V gene has CDR1 MGHRA and CDR2 YSYEKL. The CDR3 has 16 amino acids.

Only a few counts were recorded for this clone. This sequence joins TRBV5-4 and TRBJ2-3; D uncertain. V gave up 2 bases and J gave up 2 bases, with 9 bases separating them. This CDR3 spans 14 amino acids. Per germline, CDR1 SGHNT and CDR2 YYREEE (reference sequence). The CDR3 reads CASSFGSHTDTQYF. The CDR3 nucleotides read TGTGCCAGCAGCTTTGGCAGTCACACAGATACGCAGTATTTT. The whole variable domain, filled in from reference TRBV5-4 and TRBJ2-3, reads ETGVTQSPTHLIKTRGQQVTLRCSSQSGHNTVSWYQQALGQGPQFIFQYYREEENGRGNFPPRFSGLQFPNYSSELNVNALELDDSALYLCASSFGSHTDTQYFGPGTRLTVL.